Sequencing of this TCR beta chain was carried out in a study of molecular identifiers for immune sequencing clone quantification. There are a few counts of this clonotype. Antigen unknown. TCRdb reanalysed the PCR reads using MiXCR and keeps one entry per CDR3 protein. Seen here are about half a million distinct CDR3 sequences, about a fifth observed once, and the top ten hold 0.7% to 0.95%. Study-wide points: Jurkat TCR RNA from one cell was spiked into one million naive cells, and it was reportedly detectable there.

The CDR3 totals 14 residues. Trimming took 2 bases from V and 3 from J, leaving 11 bases between them. The germline gives CDR1 SGHDN, CDR2 FVKESK. The chain joins TRBV14 to TRBJ2-7; possible D gene TRBD1, 5 bases. Sequencing was carried out using naive CD8+ T cells from blood, with Jurkat cell RNA spiked in. Subset defined: FACS-sorted CD8+CD4-CCR7+CD45RA+ naive T cells. The sequence was obtained from a human donor in good health. Some libraries in this study had Jurkat cell RNA spiked in. The CDR3 loop reads CASSQKTESYEQYF. CDR3 sequence (DNA): TGTGCCAGCAGCCAAAAGACAGAAAGCTACGAGCAGTACTTC.